These 4 T cell receptor beta chains were sequenced from one sample in a study of blood T cell repertoires in COVID-19. Sequencing used immunoSEQ multiplex PCR; TCRdb keeps in-frame clones, though not all of them. The data hold 120,000 or so clones, with about 80% observed a single time. The source material was peripheral blood. The receptor source for this set is a man in his forties or fifties with active or convalescent COVID-19.

This clone was seen a handful of times. The rearrangement joins TRBV27 to TRBJ2-1; the D gene is possibly TRBD2 (6 bases). Trimming left V 2 bases short and J 9 bases short, with 8 bases between. Germline-derived CDR1 and CDR2 are MNHEY and SMNVEV (reference sequence). The CDR3 loop spans 12 amino acids. The CDR3 reads CASSLGGSEQFF. The CDR3 nucleotides are TGTGCCAGCAGTTTAGGGGGGAGTGAGCAGTTCTTC.

The V and J genes are TRBV6-4 and TRBJ1-1; the D gene is possibly TRBD1 (5 bases). The V end was cut by 5 bases, the J end by 1 base, with 14 bases between. Germline values: CDR1 MRHNA, CDR2 SNTAGT. CDR3 length: 15 residues. CDR3 protein: CASSRRDSANTEAFF. In nucleotides, the CDR3 is TGTGCCAGCAGTCGCCGGGACTCGGCGAACACTGAAGCTTTCTTT.

This chain uses TRBV5-1 with TRBJ2-1; TRBD2 aligns across 9 bases. CDR3 length: 18 residues. Germline values: CDR1 SGHRS, CDR2 YFSETQ. V shed 0 bases, J shed 3 bases, and the junction held 10 bases outside the gene matches. The CDR3 sequence is CASSLVLAGVALYNEQFF. In DNA form, the CDR3 reads TGCGCCAGCAGCTTGGTATTAGCGGGAGTTGCCCTCTACAATGAGCAGTTCTTC. The whole variable domain, filled in from reference TRBV5-1 and TRBJ2-1, reads KAGVTQTPRYLIKTRGQQVTLSCSPISGHRSVSWYQQTPGQGLQFLFEYFSETQRNKGNFPGRFSGRQFSNSRSEMNVSTLELGDSALYLCASSLVLAGVALYNEQFFGPGTRLTVL.

This clone appeared a single time. V and J are TRBV7-8 and TRBJ2-5, with TRBD2 identical over 7 bases. Germline CDR1 is SGHVS and CDR2 is FQNEAQ. The CDR3 runs 16 residues. Germline trimming cut 2 bases from V and 0 bases from J; bases unmatched to any gene: 6. The CDR3 region is CASSLLSGADQETQYF. The CDR3 region has the DNA TGTGCCAGCAGCTTATTAAGCGGGGCCGACCAAGAGACCCAGTACTTC. Full variable domain (remainder filled in from reference TRBV7-8 and TRBJ2-5): GAGVSQSPRYKVAKRGQDVALRCDPISGHVSLFWYQQALGQGPEFLTYFQNEAQLDKSGLPSDRFFAERPEGSVSTLKIQRTQQEDSAVYLCASSLLSGADQETQYFGPGTRLLVL.